This is a list of T cell receptor beta chains from one sample in a study of blood T cell repertoires in COVID-19. Clones were sequenced by immunoSEQ multiplex PCR, and TCRdb holds only the in-frame ones, with some missing. This sample has about 12,000 clones, with approximately 91% found just once. Material for sequencing was peripheral blood. Every receptor here comes from a woman in her fifties or sixties with active COVID-19. CDR3s include the opening cysteine and the closing phenylalanine or tryptophan. A D gene is named only where the DNA matches it firmly. Clone size is shown for a subset of rows, as once, few, many or a class of expanded clone.

J,V,D,size,DNA,CDR3
TRBJ1-3,TRBV27,NA,NA,TGTGCCAGCAGTCCAACCGGACAGACCCGAGGAAACACCATATATTTT,CASSPTGQTRGNTIYF
TRBJ2-3,TRBV21-1,NA,NA,TGTGCCAGCAGCAAAAGGCCCGGCCCTAGTCAATATTTT,CASSKRPGPSQYF
TRBJ1-1,TRBV28,NA,once,TGTCTTGTGGGGGGGCAATGGAACACTGAAGCTTTCTTT,CLVGGQWNTEAFF
TRBJ1-6,TRBV4-1,NA,NA,TGCGCCAGCAGTCTGACAGAGGATAATTCACCCCTCCACTTT,CASSLTEDNSPLHF
TRBJ1-4,TRBV6-6,TRBD1,NA,TGTGCCAGCAGCCGGGGACAGGCGGAGGAAAAACTGTTTTTT,CASSRGQAEEKLFF
TRBJ2-5,TRBV3-1/TRBV3-2,TRBD2,NA,TGTGCCAGCACCCGGGGGGGGGAAGAGACCCAGTACTTC,CASTRGGEETQYF
TRBJ2-1,TRBV7-9,TRBD2,NA,TGTGCCAGCAGCTTAGTGAGCGGGAGGGCCTACAATGAGCAGTTCTTC,CASSLVSGRAYNEQFF
TRBJ2-1,TRBV9,NA,NA,TGTGCCAGCAGCGCTGGACAGTCCAATGAGCAGTTCTTC,CASSAGQSNEQFF
TRBJ2-5,TRBV2,TRBD2,NA,TGTGCCAGCAGCGCCGGTGGGACTAGCGGGAGCGGAGAGACCCAGTACTTC,CASSAGGTSGSGETQYF
TRBJ2-1,TRBV2,TRBD1,NA,TGTGCCAGCAGCCGAAGCCGGACAGGGCTTAACAATGAGCAGTTCTTC,CASSRSRTGLNNEQFF
TRBJ1-1,TRBV11-2,NA,NA,TGTGCCAGCAGCTTAGGCCCCCAAGGGGTGAACACTGAAGCTTTCTTT,CASSLGPQGVNTEAFF
TRBJ2-5,TRBV19,TRBD2,NA,TGTGCCAGTAGGCCTAGCGGGAGCCAGACCCAGTACTTC,CASRPSGSQTQYF
TRBJ2-2,TRBV9,TRBD2,NA,TGTGCCAGCAGCCGCGAAAAGGGACTAGCGGGAGGGCCTGGCGGGGAGCTGTTTTTT,CASSREKGLAGGPGGELFF
TRBJ2-5,TRBV15,TRBD1,NA,TGTGCCACCAGCAGAGATCGGGGACAGGGAAGGGAGACCCAGTACTTC,CATSRDRGQGRETQYF
TRBJ2-3,TRBV12-3/TRBV12-4,NA,NA,TGTGCCAGCAGTCAGGGTATCCCAGATACGCAGTATTTT,CASSQGIPDTQYF
TRBJ2-7,TRBV4-2,TRBD2,NA,TGTGCCAGCAGCCAAGATTCCGGGTCTAGCGGGAGCCTGGGGGGGGAGCAGTACTTC,CASSQDSGSSGSLGGEQYF
TRBJ2-7,TRBV5-4,NA,NA,TGTGCCAGCAGCCTAACAGGGAGCGGTCGTGCCGAGCAGTACTTC,CASSLTGSGRAEQYF
TRBJ1-3,TRBV6-6,NA,NA,TGTGCCAGCAGTACCACGGAGTTCTCTGGAAACACCATATATTTT,CASSTTEFSGNTIYF
TRBJ2-3,TRBV6-5,NA,NA,TGTGCCAGCACCCCGGAACCAGGTAACGGAGATACGCAGTATTTT,CASTPEPGNGDTQYF
TRBJ1-2,TRBV9,TRBD1,NA,TGTGCCAGCAGCGTAGGACAGGGACTCACTGATGGCTACACCTTC,CASSVGQGLTDGYTF
TRBJ2-1,TRBV29-1,TRBD2,NA,TGCAGCGTTGATATACTAGCGACCTACAATGAGCAGTTCTTC,CSVDILATYNEQFF
TRBJ2-2,TRBV9,NA,NA,TGTGCCAGCAGCGTAGTCGGGGCCGGGGAGCTGTTTTTT,CASSVVGAGELFF
TRBJ2-1,TRBV7-9,NA,NA,TGTGCCAGCAGCGCAAGTCAGGCCTACAACGATGAGCAGTTCTTC,CASSASQAYNDEQFF
TRBJ1-4,TRBV2,NA,NA,TGTGCCAGCACCAGGGGCCTTAATGAAAAACTGTTTTTT,CASTRGLNEKLFF
TRBJ2-7,TRBV4-1,NA,NA,TGCGCCAGCAGCCAAGGGCCAGGGGAATCCTACGAGCAGTACTTC,CASSQGPGESYEQYF
TRBJ2-7,TRBV23-1,NA,once,TGCGCCAGCAGTCCGCTGGACATTTTTTCCTACGAGCAGTACTTC,CASSPLDIFSYEQYF
TRBJ1-5,TRBV4-2,NA,NA,TGTGCCAGCAGCCAAGGACAGTCCTATAGCAATCAGCCCCAGCATTTT,CASSQGQSYSNQPQHF
TRBJ2-3,TRBV5-4,TRBD1,NA,TGTGCCAGCAGCCAACCTAACAGGGGGCTCACAGATACGCAGTATTTT,CASSQPNRGLTDTQYF
TRBJ2-3,TRBV5-1,NA,NA,TGCGCCAGCAGCTTCCCCCGGACTGATACGCAGTATTTT,CASSFPRTDTQYF
TRBJ2-5,TRBV25-1,TRBD1,NA,TGTGCCAGCAGTCCTCGGACAGGGGTCGAGACCCAGTACTTC,CASSPRTGVETQYF
TRBJ1-6,TRBV18,NA,NA,TGTGCCAGCTCACAGGAACAGGGTGGTAATTCACCCCTCCACTTT,CASSQEQGGNSPLHF
TRBJ2-7,TRBV4-2,TRBD1,once,TGTGCCAGCAGCCAAGGACAGGGGGGATCCTACGAGCAGTACTTC,CASSQGQGGSYEQYF
TRBJ1-5,TRBV6-2/TRBV6-3,NA,NA,TGTGCCAGCAGTTACACCTCGTTCGGGTCGGGACAGCCCCAGCATTTT,CASSYTSFGSGQPQHF
TRBJ1-2,TRBV2,NA,NA,TGTGCCAGCAGGGTGGACAACACCCTCACGGGCGGCTACACCTTC,CASRVDNTLTGGYTF
TRBJ2-7,TRBV11-2,TRBD2,NA,TGTGCCAGCAGCTTCCCCGGGGGGACTAGCGGGAGTGGCCCGTCGATTCTCTTC,CASSFPGGTSGSGPSILF
TRBJ2-1,TRBV12-3/TRBV12-4,NA,hyperexpanded,TGTGCCAGCAGTCCGGGGGCCTACAATGAGCAGTTCTTC,CASSPGAYNEQFF
TRBJ2-1,TRBV7-9,TRBD2,NA,TGTGCCAGCAGTTCTCAAGGGAGGACCGGGAGGGCCAGGAATGAGCAGTTCTTC,CASSSQGRTGRARNEQFF